Shown below are 4 T cell receptor beta chains from a single sample sequenced in a study of graft-versus-host responses after intestinal transplantation. The protocol was immunoSEQ multiplex PCR, while the TCRdb copy is restricted to in-frame clones and leaves out a portion. The sample has about 130,000 clones; just over 90% are singletons. These receptors have no known antigen. The specimen comprised unstimulated CD4+ T cells sorted from spleen or lymph node cells, sampled before intestinal transplant. The source is a human donor who received an intestinal transplant.

This clone came up once. The CDR3 DNA reads TGTGCCAGCAGTGACGGTTGGGGAGGGAATTCACCCCTCCACTTT. Translated: CASSDGWGGNSPLHF. V usage is TRBV6-1 and J usage is TRBJ1-6; D remains ambiguous. V lost 3 bases to trimming and J lost 7 bases, with 13 bases between them. The CDR3 totals 15 residues. The germline gives CDR1 MNHNS, CDR2 SASEGT.

The genes are TRBV28 and TRBJ1-1, with 7 bases fitting TRBD1. The germline V gene has CDR1 MDHEN and CDR2 SYDVKM. Trimming took 3 bases from V and 0 from J; bases not matched to a gene: 4. This CDR3 has 15 amino acids. CDR3 protein: CASSFSGGMNTEAFF. CDR3 bases: TGTGCCAGCAGTTTTTCAGGGGGGATGAACACTGAAGCTTTCTTT.

The chain carries TRBV5-8 and TRBJ1-2, with D tentatively TRBD1 (6 bases). The V and J ends lost 2 bases and 3 bases respectively, with 14 bases between them. In germline, CDR1 is SGHTS, CDR2 YDEGEE. CDR3 length: 15 residues. Written as DNA, the CDR3 is TGTGCCAGCAGCTTTCCTGGACAGATTGACTATGGCTACACCTTC. Translated, it gives CASSFPGQIDYGYTF.

The chain is built from TRBV28 and TRBJ1-2; no definite D call. The length of the CDR3 is 11 residues. The germline V gene has CDR1 MDHEN and CDR2 SYDVKM. V was cut by 6 bases and J by 4 bases, with 6 bases left in between. The chain's CDR3 is CASSSAYGYTF. CDR3 nucleotides: TGTGCCAGCAGCTCTGCCTATGGCTACACCTTC.